This T cell receptor beta chain was documented in a study of beta chain features in type 1 diabetes. This CDR3 is 13 amino acids long. V was shortened by 2 bases and J by 5 bases, with 9 bases between the two germline ends. The germline CDR1 and CDR2 sequences are SGHDN and FVKESK. This clone has only a few counts. Its specificity is not known. Expressed TCRB transcripts were sequenced because the entire RNA isolate underwent reverse transcription. Only in-frame clones appear in the TCRdb table, and some are missing; sequencing was by immunoSEQ multiplex PCR. The data contain around 300,000 clones, about 10% of them singletons. Findings and caveats of the study: Relative to healthy donors, patients appeared to have naive, central memory and Treg TCRB repertoires that were more similar. Still unanswered here is whether HLA type influences TCRB rearrangement. Shorter TCRB CDR3s, moderately but significantly so, marked every one of the four CD4+ subsets in Type 1 diabetes patients.

Based on CD45RO/CCR7/CD25/CD127/CD95/CD27, CD4+ regulatory, stem cell-like memory, naive and central memory cells were sorted. Sequencing used naive CD4+ T cells from blood. The chain combines TRBV14 with TRBJ2-5; D gene uncertain. This clonotype originated in a woman in her thirties in good health. The CDR3 DNA is TGTGCCAGCAGCCAATTCGAGGCGGAGACCCAGTACTTC. It is translated as CASSQFEAETQYF.